The rows below give T cell receptor beta chains drawn from one sample of a study of PD-L1 blockade in urothelial cancer. The repertoire was sequenced with immunoSEQ multiplex PCR; TCRdb's copy has only in-frame clones and lacks some. The sample has roughly 16,000 clones; roughly 87% are singletons. The sequencing used PBMCs, collected around atezolizumab (anti-PD-L1) treatment. The origin of the receptors is a man over 45 with urothelial cancer. CDR3s include the opening cysteine and the closing phenylalanine or tryptophan. Fields, in order: CDR3 DNA, CDR3 protein, V gene, D gene, clone size, J gene, CDR3 length. The D gene is left open where the match is weak. Clone size, where shown, is once, few, many, or a class for clones that have expanded.

cdr3_nt: TGTGCCAGCAGCTTAGTGAGCGGGGGGTCGGGTACGCAGTATTTT; cdr3_aa: CASSLVSGGSGTQYF; v_call: TRBV7-9; d_call: TRBD2; clone_size: .; j_call: TRBJ2-3; cdr3_length: 15
cdr3_nt: TGCAGCGTTGAAGGGCTGTCACAAGAGACCCAGTACTTC; cdr3_aa: CSVEGLSQETQYF; v_call: TRBV29-1; d_call: .; clone_size: .; j_call: TRBJ2-5; cdr3_length: 13
cdr3_nt: TGTGCCAGCAGCACAACCGGGACAGGGATGCAGCCCCAGCATTTT; cdr3_aa: CASSTTGTGMQPQHF; v_call: TRBV5-8; d_call: TRBD1; clone_size: few; j_call: TRBJ1-5; cdr3_length: 15
cdr3_nt: TGTGCCAGCAGCTTAGCTAGCGGCCACAATGAGCAGTTCTTC; cdr3_aa: CASSLASGHNEQFF; v_call: TRBV11-2; d_call: TRBD2; clone_size: .; j_call: TRBJ2-1; cdr3_length: 14
cdr3_nt: TGTGCCAGCAGCCTACTGGACTCTAACACTGAAGCTTTCTTT; cdr3_aa: CASSLLDSNTEAFF; v_call: TRBV9; d_call: .; clone_size: .; j_call: TRBJ1-1; cdr3_length: 14
cdr3_nt: TGTGCCAGCAGCGTAGTCCGGGGGGCCGGGGAGCTGTTTTTT; cdr3_aa: CASSVVRGAGELFF; v_call: TRBV9; d_call: TRBD2; clone_size: .; j_call: TRBJ2-2; cdr3_length: 14
cdr3_nt: TGTGCCAGCAGCTCCGGGACAGGACAAAATCTCTATGGCTACACCTTC; cdr3_aa: CASSSGTGQNLYGYTF; v_call: TRBV7-2; d_call: TRBD1; clone_size: .; j_call: TRBJ1-2; cdr3_length: 16
cdr3_nt: TGTGCCAGCACACTCCAGACAGGTTATAGCAATCAGCCCCAGCATTTT; cdr3_aa: CASTLQTGYSNQPQHF; v_call: TRBV5-8; d_call: .; clone_size: .; j_call: TRBJ1-5; cdr3_length: 16
cdr3_nt: TGTGCCAGCAGCCCGTCGGGGGAGGGTGGGTCCGGGGAGCTGTTTTTT; cdr3_aa: CASSPSGEGGSGELFF; v_call: TRBV7-2; d_call: TRBD2; clone_size: .; j_call: TRBJ2-2; cdr3_length: 16
cdr3_nt: TGTGCCAGCTCCCTTTTCGGGTTCAATGAGCAGTTCTTC; cdr3_aa: CASSLFGFNEQFF; v_call: TRBV7-9; d_call: .; clone_size: .; j_call: TRBJ2-1; cdr3_length: 13
cdr3_nt: TGCGCCAGCAGACGGGAGGGCCGAGATACGGAGACCCAGTACTTC; cdr3_aa: CASRREGRDTETQYF; v_call: TRBV5-1; d_call: TRBD2; clone_size: .; j_call: TRBJ2-5; cdr3_length: 15
cdr3_nt: TGCGCCAGCAGCCAAGGGCGGGAGCCGGGGTACGAGCAGTACTTC; cdr3_aa: CASSQGREPGYEQYF; v_call: TRBV4-1; d_call: TRBD2; clone_size: few; j_call: TRBJ2-7; cdr3_length: 15
cdr3_nt: TGCAGCGTTGCATTAGGGGGCGATCTGGGAGGCTACACCTTC; cdr3_aa: CSVALGGDLGGYTF; v_call: TRBV29-1; d_call: TRBD1; clone_size: .; j_call: TRBJ1-2; cdr3_length: 14
cdr3_nt: TGTGCCACCAGCACATCTAGCGGGAGACTCTACGAGCAGTACTTC; cdr3_aa: CATSTSSGRLYEQYF; v_call: TRBV15; d_call: TRBD2; clone_size: .; j_call: TRBJ2-7; cdr3_length: 15
cdr3_nt: TGTGCCAGTAGTCCCCTGCCGGGGGAAAAGCAGTTCTTC; cdr3_aa: CASSPLPGEKQFF; v_call: TRBV19; d_call: .; clone_size: once; j_call: TRBJ2-1; cdr3_length: 13
cdr3_nt: TGTGCCAGCAGCGGGATGGACAGCCGTAATGAAAAACTGTTTTTT; cdr3_aa: CASSGMDSRNEKLFF; v_call: TRBV5-6; d_call: .; clone_size: .; j_call: TRBJ1-4; cdr3_length: 15
cdr3_nt: TGTGCCAGCAGCCTCGTTGTAGCGGGAGGGGCGTACGAGCAGTACTTC; cdr3_aa: CASSLVVAGGAYEQYF; v_call: TRBV7-9; d_call: TRBD2; clone_size: once; j_call: TRBJ2-7; cdr3_length: 16
cdr3_nt: TGTGCCAGCAGTTTAATCGTGAGGGAAGGTCCCTACGAGCAGTACTTC; cdr3_aa: CASSLIVREGPYEQYF; v_call: TRBV28; d_call: .; clone_size: .; j_call: TRBJ2-7; cdr3_length: 16
cdr3_nt: TGTGCCAGCAGTTTTTCACGTACAGGGTTGGGGTACAATGAGCAGTTCTTC; cdr3_aa: CASSFSRTGLGYNEQFF; v_call: TRBV27; d_call: .; clone_size: .; j_call: TRBJ2-1; cdr3_length: 17
cdr3_nt: TGTGCCAGCAGCCTCCTCCTAGTTTCCTACAATGAGCAGTTCTTC; cdr3_aa: CASSLLLVSYNEQFF; v_call: TRBV14; d_call: .; clone_size: .; j_call: TRBJ2-1; cdr3_length: 15
cdr3_nt: TGTGCCAGCAGTTACTCGAGAGGGTATTACTATGGCTACACCTTC; cdr3_aa: CASSYSRGYYYGYTF; v_call: TRBV6-5; d_call: .; clone_size: .; j_call: TRBJ1-2; cdr3_length: 15
cdr3_nt: TGTGCCAGCAGCCCCCGGACAGGGGGTCACGGGGAGCTGTTTTTT; cdr3_aa: CASSPRTGGHGELFF; v_call: TRBV7-8; d_call: TRBD1; clone_size: .; j_call: TRBJ2-2; cdr3_length: 15
cdr3_nt: TGTGCCAGCAGCCCTCGTACGACAGGAGGACTAGCGGATACGCAGTATTTT; cdr3_aa: CASSPRTTGGLADTQYF; v_call: TRBV5-6; d_call: TRBD2; clone_size: .; j_call: TRBJ2-3; cdr3_length: 17
cdr3_nt: TGCAGCGTTGAATTGGGCGACGAGCAGTACTTC; cdr3_aa: CSVELGDEQYF; v_call: TRBV29-1; d_call: .; clone_size: .; j_call: TRBJ2-7; cdr3_length: 11
cdr3_nt: TGCGCCAGCTTCCCAGGGACAGGGAACAATGAGCAGTTCTTC; cdr3_aa: CASFPGTGNNEQFF; v_call: TRBV5-1; d_call: TRBD1; clone_size: .; j_call: TRBJ2-1; cdr3_length: 14
cdr3_nt: TGTGCCTGGAGTAGCAGGGGGTCCGGGGAGCTGTTTTTT; cdr3_aa: CAWSSRGSGELFF; v_call: TRBV30; d_call: TRBD1; clone_size: .; j_call: TRBJ2-2; cdr3_length: 13
cdr3_nt: TGTGCCAGCAGTAACCCAGGGCGGGGTAACACTGAAGCTTTCTTT; cdr3_aa: CASSNPGRGNTEAFF; v_call: TRBV25-1; d_call: .; clone_size: .; j_call: TRBJ1-1; cdr3_length: 15
cdr3_nt: TGTGCCAGCAGCTCAAGGGGGGAGACCCAGTACTTC; cdr3_aa: CASSSRGETQYF; v_call: TRBV7-6; d_call: .; clone_size: .; j_call: TRBJ2-5; cdr3_length: 12
cdr3_nt: TGTGCCAGTAATTTCCCGGGACAGGGTGGTCAGCCCCAGCATTTT; cdr3_aa: CASNFPGQGGQPQHF; v_call: TRBV19; d_call: TRBD1; clone_size: .; j_call: TRBJ1-5; cdr3_length: 15
cdr3_nt: TGCGCCAGCAGCCATCTAGCCAGGGGGTCGATGAACACTGAAGCTTTCTTT; cdr3_aa: CASSHLARGSMNTEAFF; v_call: TRBV4-1; d_call: TRBD1; clone_size: .; j_call: TRBJ1-1; cdr3_length: 17
cdr3_nt: TGTGCCAGCGACGGGGGGATTACTGGAAACACCATATATTTT; cdr3_aa: CASDGGITGNTIYF; v_call: TRBV25-1; d_call: .; clone_size: few; j_call: TRBJ1-3; cdr3_length: 14
cdr3_nt: TGTGCCAGCAGCGCGACAGGGGGCTGGAACAATGAGCAGTTCTTC; cdr3_aa: CASSATGGWNNEQFF; v_call: TRBV9; d_call: TRBD1; clone_size: .; j_call: TRBJ2-1; cdr3_length: 15
cdr3_nt: TGTGCCAGCAGTTTCCTCGGACAGGGGGCTATGAGCACAGATACGCAGTATTTT; cdr3_aa: CASSFLGQGAMSTDTQYF; v_call: TRBV27; d_call: TRBD1; clone_size: .; j_call: TRBJ2-3; cdr3_length: 18
cdr3_nt: TGTGCCAGCAGTTACTTACAGGGGGGGACCACTGAAGCTTTCTTT; cdr3_aa: CASSYLQGGTTEAFF; v_call: TRBV6-5; d_call: TRBD1; clone_size: .; j_call: TRBJ1-1; cdr3_length: 15
cdr3_nt: TGTGCCAGCAGCCCCAACTCAGACAGGGGCCGGAGCTGGTGGGGGCCAAACACTGAAGCTTTCTTT; cdr3_aa: CASSPNSDRGRSWWGPNTEAFF; v_call: TRBV4-2; d_call: TRBD1; clone_size: .; j_call: TRBJ1-1; cdr3_length: 22